The 17 T cell receptor beta chains below were found in one sample sequenced in a study of blood T cell repertoires in COVID-19. Measured with immunoSEQ multiplex PCR; TCRdb has only the in-frame clones, and not every one. Found here are roughly 230,000 clones, under 90% of them singletons; the top ten hold around 4.2%. Sequencing was carried out using PBMCs or T cells enriched from blood (not recorded which). The receptor set was obtained from a woman aged 25 to 39 with acute COVID-19.

J is TRBJ2-7 and V is TRBV19; 7 bases fit TRBD1. CDR3 length: 16 amino acids. The ends lost 2 bases at V and 1 base at J; junction bases unmatched: 8. The germline V gene has CDR1 LNHDA and CDR2 SQIVND (reference sequence). The CDR3 loop is CASSILPGQLSYEQYF. The CDR3 DNA is TGTGCCAGTAGTATATTACCGGGACAGCTTTCCTACGAGCAGTACTTC.

This clone appeared once. The chain is built from TRBV14 and TRBJ2-2; D is possibly TRBD1 (6 bases). CDR1 is SGHDN and CDR2 is FVKESK in the germline V gene. V was pared by 4 bases and J by 2 bases, with 11 bases between. The CDR3 consists of 15 residues. CDR3 bases: TGTGCCAGCAGCCCCGGACAGTACAACACCGGGGAGCTGTTTTTT. Encoded protein: CASSPGQYNTGELFF.

The chain recombines TRBV7-9 with TRBJ1-5, with TRBD1 as a possible D gene (5 bases). Germline V gene lookup returns CDR1 SEHNR and CDR2 FQNEAQ (reference sequence). The CDR3 contains 14 residues. V lost 5 bases and J lost 5, with 13 bases in between. CDR3 sequence (DNA): TGTGCCAGCAGCCCGAGACAGACCGATCAGCCCCAGCATTTT. Protein product: CASSPRQTDQPQHF.

The V gene is TRBV5-4, the J gene TRBJ1-4; weak D call: TRBD1 (5 bases). V shed 5 bases and J shed 7 bases, with 12 bases lying between them. The CDR3 totals 13 residues. Looked up from germline, CDR1 is SGHNT and CDR2 is YYREEE (reference sequence). The CDR3 region has the DNA TGTGCCAGCAGATTCCAGGGTGGTGAAAAACTGTTTTTT. Residues: CASRFQGGEKLFF.

V and J are TRBV25-1 and TRBJ2-7; 8 nucleotides agree with TRBD1. The germline CDR1 and CDR2 sequences are MGHDK and SYGVNS. V was clipped by 4 bases and J by 9 bases; unmatched bases: 20. The CDR3 runs 17 residues. The CDR3 DNA reads TGTGCCAGCAGTGCAACGCTACTCGACAGGGGCCCACGGGGGCAGTACTTC. It encodes CASSATLLDRGPRGQYF.

This rearrangement joins TRBV6-5 to TRBJ1-1, with D possibly matching TRBD1 (5 bases). The germline gives CDR1 MNHEY, CDR2 SVGAGI. The length of the CDR3 is 15 residues. V was cut by 0 bases and J by 1 base, with 9 bases left in between. The CDR3: CASSYSVGGNTEAFF. CDR3 in DNA: TGTGCCAGCAGTTACTCGGTGGGGGGGAACACTGAAGCTTTCTTT.

The rearrangement uses TRBV18 and TRBJ1-1, with D perhaps matching TRBD1 (5 bases). The CDR3 spans 16 residues. V was clipped by 2 bases and J by 4 bases, with 17 bases between them. Per the germline V gene, CDR1 is KGHSH and CDR2 is LQKENI. CDR3 residues: CASSPRGTGASTEAFF. The CDR3 DNA follows: TGTGCCAGCTCACCAAGAGGAACAGGAGCGAGCACTGAAGCTTTCTTT.

The rearrangement uses TRBV19 and TRBJ1-5, with no clear D. The CDR3 has 13 amino acids. Trimming removed 7 bases from V and 4 bases from J, with 11 bases in between. From germline, CDR1 is LNHDA and CDR2 SQIVND (reference sequence). The CDR3 loop reads CASTLGWNQPQHF. CDR3 DNA sequence: TGTGCCAGTACTCTGGGCTGGAATCAGCCCCAGCATTTT. Variable domain in full (rest from reference TRBV19 and TRBJ1-5): DGGITQSPKYLFRKEGQNVTLSCEQNLNHDAMYWYRQDPGQGLRLIYYSQIVNDFQKGDIAEGYSVSREKKESFPLTVTSAQKNPTAFYLCASTLGWNQPQHFGDGTRLSIL.

In its sample, this clone was seen a few times. V gene TRBV5-4 combines with J gene TRBJ2-2, with D uncertain. Trimming removed 0 bases at V and 5 bases at J, with 8 bases between. The CDR3 has 14 amino acids. Germline values: CDR1 SGHNT, CDR2 YYREEE (reference sequence). DNA for the CDR3: TGTGCCAGCAGCTTGGATGAGCCAACCGGGGAGCTGTTTTTT. Translating gives CASSLDEPTGELFF.

V and J are TRBV27 and TRBJ1-2; 7 bases agree with TRBD1. Germline V gene sequence: CDR1 MNHEY, CDR2 SMNVEV (reference sequence). V gave up 7 bases and J gave up 4 bases; unmatched junction bases: 9. The CDR3 is 14 amino acids. CDR3 protein: CASTDRRNGYGYTF. The CDR3 nucleotides read TGTGCCAGCACGGACAGGAGGAACGGCTATGGCTACACCTTC.

This chain joins TRBV9 and TRBJ1-3; D may be TRBD1 (5 bases). From germline, CDR1 is SGDLS and CDR2 YYNGEE. Trimming removed 4 bases from V and 0 bases from J, with 11 bases in between. This CDR3 spans 15 amino acids. The CDR3 is CASSQRGGSGNTIYF. CDR3 sequence (DNA): TGTGCCAGCAGCCAGAGGGGAGGCTCTGGAAACACCATATATTTT.

V usage is TRBV2 and J usage is TRBJ2-7, with D maybe TRBD1 (6 bases). Trimming cost V 6 bases and J 4 bases, with 16 bases left between them. The CDR3 totals 14 residues. CDR1 is SNHLY, CDR2 FYNNEI, per germline. CDR3 protein: CASRPADRIYEQYF. For the CDR3, the DNA is TGTGCCAGCAGACCAGCCGACAGGATTTACGAGCAGTACTTC.

J is TRBJ1-1 and V is TRBV5-4; D is unresolved. Germline-derived CDR1 and CDR2 are SGHNT and YYREEE (reference sequence). Trimming removed 4 bases from V and 4 bases from J, with 11 bases in between. The CDR3 is 13 residues long. CDR3 sequence: CASSIIGSTEAFF. In DNA, the CDR3 is TGTGCCAGCAGCATTATCGGGTCCACTGAAGCTTTCTTT.

The chain recombines TRBV19 with TRBJ1-5; no clear D. Germline V gene lookup returns CDR1 LNHDA and CDR2 SQIVND (reference sequence). V lost 5 bases to trimming and J lost 1 base, with 15 bases between them. The CDR3 runs 16 residues. The CDR3 DNA reads as TGTGCCAGTAGTCGAGTAGGAGGGATGAGCAATCAGCCCCAGCATTTT. As protein: CASSRVGGMSNQPQHF.

This clone was seen only a few times. This chain links TRBV29-1 with TRBJ1-1; TRBD1 matches 8 bases. The CDR3 has 11 amino acids. J lost 8 bases, V lost 4 bases, and 3 bases had no gene match. Per the germline V gene, CDR1 is SQVTM and CDR2 is ANQGSEA. The CDR3 DNA reads TGCAGCGTTGGATACAGGGGGGAAGCTTTCTTT. Translating gives CSVGYRGEAFF.

This rearrangement joins TRBV9 to TRBJ1-1; D is unclear. The CDR3 consists of 13 residues. V was clipped by 0 bases and J by 4 bases, with 7 bases between them. Germline V CDR1 and CDR2: SGDLS, YYNGEE. The CDR3 here is CASSVDSGTEAFF. The CDR3 nucleotides read TGTGCCAGCAGCGTAGATTCGGGCACTGAAGCTTTCTTT.

The rearrangement uses TRBV4-1 and TRBJ1-3; TRBD1 might be the D (6 bases). There are 17 residues in the CDR3. Germline V gives CDR1 MGHRA, CDR2 YSYEKL. Trimming cost V 0 bases and J 4 bases, with 16 bases left between them. CDR3 residues: CASSQEGASVPGNTIYF. As DNA, the CDR3 is TGCGCCAGCAGCCAAGAGGGGGCCAGTGTTCCCGGAAACACCATATATTTT.